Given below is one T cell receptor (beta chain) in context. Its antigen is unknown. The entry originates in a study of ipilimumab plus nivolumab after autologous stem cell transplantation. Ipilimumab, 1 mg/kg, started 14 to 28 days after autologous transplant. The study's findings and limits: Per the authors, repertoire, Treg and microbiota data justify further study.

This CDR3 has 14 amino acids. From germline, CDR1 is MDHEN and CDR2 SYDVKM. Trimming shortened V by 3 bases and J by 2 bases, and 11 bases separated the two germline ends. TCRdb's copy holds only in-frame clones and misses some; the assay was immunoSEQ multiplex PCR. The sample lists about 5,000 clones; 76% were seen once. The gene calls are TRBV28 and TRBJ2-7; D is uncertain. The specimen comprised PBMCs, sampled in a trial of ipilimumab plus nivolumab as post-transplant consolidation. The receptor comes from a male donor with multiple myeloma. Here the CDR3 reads CASSFPGGTYEQYF. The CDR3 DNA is TGTGCCAGCAGTTTCCCCGGCGGAACCTACGAGCAGTACTTC.